This T cell receptor beta chain was sequenced for a study of blood T cell repertoires in COVID-19. Study-wide background: Material from acute and convalescent COVID-19 was sourced from the United States, Italy and Spain. PBMCs, B-cell-depleted T cells, or T cells were the source of the cDNA or gDNA that made up the material.

Trimming took 0 bases from V and 0 from J, leaving 9 bases between them. The CDR3 length is 17 residues. CDR1 is LNHDA, CDR2 SQIVND, per germline (reference sequence). Original analysis: Estimated nucleated cell counts came from reference gene primer amplification. Profiled with immunoSEQ multiplex PCR; TCRdb holds only in-frame clones, not every one. The D gene and trimming were derived from the DNA, and the V and J assignments and clone size from that table. The sample lists around 65,000 clones, 82% occurring once. The chain combines TRBV19 with TRBJ2-6; D not resolved. Sequences were obtained from peripheral blood. This clonotype originated in a human donor in a cohort sampled during active COVID-19. The CDR3 DNA reads as TGTGCCAGTAGTATAGATCTCAAGAGCTCTGGGGCCAACGTCCTGACTTTC. Its translation: CASSIDLKSSGANVLTF. Using reference TRBV19 and TRBJ2-6 for the parts outside the CDR3, the full variable domain is DGGITQSPKYLFRKEGQNVTLSCEQNLNHDAMYWYRQDPGQGLRLIYYSQIVNDFQKGDIAEGYSVSREKKESFPLTVTSAQKNPTAFYLCASSIDLKSSGANVLTFGAGSRLTVL.